This T cell receptor beta chain was identified in a study of cytomegalovirus exposure and HLA in healthy donors. Study details: The study's early data release held about 85 million unique TCRs from HLA-typed donors.

A multiplex PCR was run with 60 Vbeta primers and 13 Jbeta primers. Libraries were prepared by immunoSEQ multiplex PCR; TCRdb keeps only in-frame clonotypes and omits some of them. The data contain 170,000 or so clones, roughly 80% of them singletons. This TCR derives from a man aged 55 to 69 in good health and CMV-seronegative. What was sequenced was PBMCs.

CDR3 coding DNA: TGTGCCTGGAGTACTCTTCGTACAGGGGGGAGCTCTGGGGCCAACGTCCTGACTTTC. The encoded protein is CAWSTLRTGGSSGANVLTF. This chain links TRBV30 with TRBJ2-6, with 8 bases that match TRBD1. V gave up 2 bases and J gave up 0 bases; unmatched junction bases: 12. Germline lookup yields CDR1 GTSNPN and CDR2 SVGIG (reference sequence). This CDR3 has 19 residues.